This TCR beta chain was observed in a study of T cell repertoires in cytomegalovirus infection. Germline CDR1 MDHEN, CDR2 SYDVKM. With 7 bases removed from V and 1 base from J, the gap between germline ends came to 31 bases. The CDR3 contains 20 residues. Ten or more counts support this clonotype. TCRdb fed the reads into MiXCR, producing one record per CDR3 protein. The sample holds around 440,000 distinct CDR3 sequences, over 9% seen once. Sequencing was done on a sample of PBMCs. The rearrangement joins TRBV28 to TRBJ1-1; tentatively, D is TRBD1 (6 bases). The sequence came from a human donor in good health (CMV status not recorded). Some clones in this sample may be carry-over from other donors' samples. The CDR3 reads CASISRGGRVGGSSNTEAFF. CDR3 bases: TGTGCCAGCATCTCCCGGGGGGGGCGGGTTGGGGGGAGTTCGAACACTGAAGCTTTCTTT.